Sequencing of this T cell receptor beta chain was carried out in a study of a mutant IDH1 vaccine in newly diagnosed glioma. Background on the study: Patients had eight vaccinations, in weeks 1, 3, 5, 7, 11, 15, 19 and 23. Vaccinations were initiated 4-6 weeks following radiotherapy alone, or were given together with temozolomide cycles. Patients arrived already treated with radiotherapy, temozolomide, or both, most having had both.

Produced via immunoSEQ multiplex PCR; TCRdb's table is partial and in-frame only. The repertoire includes approximately 50,000 clones, more than 75% of them detected once, and 1.1% to 1.5% sits in the top ten. The CDR3 length is 16 residues. J was trimmed by 5 bases and V by 6 bases; bases with no gene match: 13. Concerning this clone: What it binds is unknown.

The time point denotes: week 23, last vaccination. The study gave 300 ug of mutant IDH1 20-mer peptide per vaccine dose, with topical imiquimod. The chain uses TRBV23-1 and TRBJ2-3, with 8 bases matching TRBD1. TRBV23-1 is an ORF; its function is uncertain. This clonotype was obtained from a man aged 35 to 55 with glioma. The input for sequencing was PBMCs, taken from a glioma patient whose treatment included an IDH1 peptide vaccine. CDR3 nucleotides: TGCGCCAGCAGGCCATCCGGGACAGGATTCAAAGATACGCAGTATTTT. This gives the protein CASRPSGTGFKDTQYF.